The next 18 T cell receptor beta chains were all read from a single sample in a study of neurological immune-mediated disorders. Time point given: longitudinal time-point 2. TCRdb reprocessed the 5' RACE reads via MiXCR and lists one record per CDR3 protein. This table has approximately 31,000 distinct CDR3 sequences, approximately 13% appearing once. The sequenced sample consisted of PBMCs. The receptor source for this set is a woman aged 35 to 49 in good health.

This clonotype is termed medium-sized. J is TRBJ2-7 and V is TRBV6-5, with a possible D match to TRBD1 (5 bases). The V gene lost 2 bases and the J gene lost 2 bases, with 10 bases spanning the gap. This CDR3 comprises 14 residues. CDR1 MNHEY and CDR2 SVGAGI come from the germline V gene. Written as DNA, the CDR3 is TGTGCCAGCAGTTACGAAGCAGGGACCTACGAGCAGTACTTC. It is translated as CASSYEAGTYEQYF.

V usage is TRBV20-1 and J usage is TRBJ1-6; weak D call: TRBD1 (6 bases). Germline CDR1 and CDR2: DFQATT and SNEGSKA (reference sequence). Trimming left V 6 bases short and J 17 bases short, with 32 bases between. The CDR3 extends over 16 amino acids. In DNA, the CDR3 is TGCAGTGCACCGGGGGGCGGCGCAACCGATAATTCACACATCCACTTT. Translating it yields CSAPGGGATDNSHIHF.

This clonotype was seen repeatedly, ten times or more. V is TRBV3-1 and J is TRBJ1-1; D might be TRBD1 (5 bases). V shed 3 bases and J shed 4 bases, with 12 bases lying between them. The CDR3 runs to 14 residues. Per the germline V gene, CDR1 is LGHDT and CDR2 is YNNKEL (reference sequence). CDR3 sequence (DNA): TGTGCCAGCAGCCACAAGGGGTTCGGCACTGAAGCTTTCTTT. This codes for CASSHKGFGTEAFF.

Concerning this clonotype itself: A read error is possible here, since a much larger clone lies one base away. This chain uses TRBV6-1 with TRBJ2-7; D ambiguous. This CDR3 is built from 15 residues. Per the germline V gene, CDR1 is MNHNS and CDR2 is SASEGT. CDR3 bases: TGTTCCAGCAGCTCCCCTCGCCGGGCCTCCTACGAGCAGTACTTC. It codes for CSSSSPRRASYEQYF.

There are many counts of this clonotype. The rearrangement uses TRBV25-1 and TRBJ1-2, with D possibly TRBD1 on 6 matching bases. Germline CDR1 reads MGHDK; CDR2 reads SYGVNS. Trimming shortened V by 6 bases and J by 7 bases, and 18 bases separated the two germline ends. This CDR3 is built from 14 residues. In DNA, the CDR3 is TGTGCCAGCAGACAGGGTAAGGGAGCGAGTGGCTACACCTTC. This sequence encodes CASRQGKGASGYTF.

This clonotype is medium-sized in the sample. CDR3 DNA sequence: TGTGCCAGCAGTGACATGCGGGTGGGACAGCCCCAGCATTTT. Its translation is CASSDMRVGQPQHF. The gene calls are TRBV6-1 and TRBJ1-5; D is unresolved. This CDR3 region has 14 residues. Trimming cost V 3 bases and J 7 bases, with 13 bases left between them. CDR1 and CDR2 (germline): MNHNS, SASEGT.

This clonotype was recorded at least ten times. CDR3 coding DNA: TGCGCCAGCAGCATTAGCGGGGGGGCCACAGAGACCCAGTACTTC. It translates to CASSISGGATETQYF. This chain joins TRBV5-1 and TRBJ2-5; the match to TRBD2 covers 11 bases. The germline CDR1 and CDR2 sequences are SGHRS and YFSETQ. The CDR3 is 15 residues long. J was trimmed by 4 bases and V by 4 bases; bases with no gene match: 6.

This clonotype was detected ten times or more. V usage is TRBV7-2 and J usage is TRBJ2-2; 8 bases align to TRBD1. Per the germline V gene, CDR1 is SGHTA and CDR2 is FQGNSA. J was trimmed by 4 bases and V by 5 bases; bases with no gene match: 3. The CDR3 extends over 14 amino acids. This CDR3 reads CASSHTGGTGELFF. CDR3 sequence (DNA): TGTGCCAGCAGCCACACAGGGGGCACCGGGGAGCTGTTTTTT.

This clonotype was seen repeatedly, ten times or more. The chain combines TRBV7-9 with TRBJ2-2, with 7 nucleotides matching TRBD1. The CDR3 sequence is 15 residues long. CDR1 and CDR2 (germline): SEHNR, FQNEAQ (reference sequence). V trimming: 8 bases; J trimming: 5 bases; junction bases outside the gene matches: 11. The CDR3, as DNA: TGTGCCAGCGGGACAGCTGTGGGCATAACCGGGGAGCTGTTTTTT. This gives the protein CASGTAVGITGELFF.

The chain is built from TRBV5-1 and TRBJ2-5, with a tentative D call TRBD2 (5 bases). This CDR3 contains 14 residues. CDR1 SGHRS and CDR2 YFSETQ come from the germline V gene. Trimming removed 5 bases from V and 5 bases from J, with 16 bases in between. The CDR3 loop is CASSLAEIKETQYF. Written as DNA, the CDR3 is TGCGCCAGCAGTCTAGCCGAAATCAAGGAGACCCAGTACTTC.

This clonotype occurred many times. J is TRBJ2-7 and V is TRBV9; 7 bases map to TRBD1. V shed 0 bases, J shed 1 base, and the junction held 4 bases outside the gene matches. This CDR3 has 15 amino acids. Germline CDR1 is SGDLS and CDR2 is YYNGEE. Here the CDR3 reads CASSVEGAFSYEQYF. The DNA of the CDR3 is TGTGCCAGCAGCGTAGAGGGGGCTTTTTCCTACGAGCAGTACTTC. Using reference TRBV9 and TRBJ2-7 for the parts outside the CDR3, the full variable domain is DSGVTQTPKHLITATGQRVTLRCSPRSGDLSVYWYQQSLDQGLQFLIQYYNGEERAKGNILERFSAQQFPDLHSELNLSSLELGDSALYFCASSVEGAFSYEQYFGPGTRLTVT.

This clonotype showed up many times. V gene TRBV3-1 combines with J gene TRBJ1-1; a weak D match, TRBD1 (6 bases). Germline V lookup: CDR1 LGHDT, CDR2 YNNKEL (reference sequence). This CDR3 is built from 13 residues. The V gene lost 1 base and the J gene lost 10 bases, with 13 bases spanning the gap. The CDR3 loop reads CASSQGTGTSAFF. The CDR3, as DNA: TGTGCCAGCAGCCAAGGAACAGGGACTTCAGCTTTCTTT.

This clonotype was counted at least ten times. The genes are TRBV25-1 and TRBJ1-4; D is ambiguous. V was trimmed by 9 bases and J by 5 bases, leaving 13 bases between them. Germline V gives CDR1 MGHDK, CDR2 SYGVNS. CDR3 size: 13 residues. As DNA, the CDR3 is TGTGCCAGTCTTGACGGACGCAATGAAAAACTGTTTTTT. Amino acids: CASLDGRNEKLFF.

This clonotype was observed at least ten times. The gene calls are TRBV7-8 and TRBJ2-3; D might be TRBD1 (6 bases). V was pared by 5 bases and J by 1 base, with 16 bases between. Germline V gene data show CDR1 as SGHVS and CDR2 as FQNEAQ. CDR3 length equals 16 residues. CDR3 region: CASSLDGQLGTDTQYF. The CDR3 DNA follows: TGTGCCAGCAGCCTGGACGGACAGCTCGGCACAGATACGCAGTATTTT.

The chain recombines TRBV7-3 with TRBJ2-7; TRBD2 agrees at 7 bases. The CDR3 is made up of 13 amino acids. The germline V gene encodes CDR1 SGHTA and CDR2 FQGTGA. Unmatched junction bases numbered 3, after V lost 1 base and J lost 6 bases. CDR3 coding DNA: TGTGCCAGCAGCTTAAACGGCGGGGGCGAGCAGTACTTC. It specifies CASSLNGGGEQYF.

In this sample, this clonotype turned up many times. This chain connects TRBV7-2 to TRBJ1-2; no definite D call. Germline V gene data show CDR1 as SGHTA and CDR2 as FQGNSA. The CDR3 totals 14 residues. Trimming shortened V by 3 bases and J by 1 base, and 9 bases separated the two germline ends. CDR3 protein: CASSFELYNYGYTF. The CDR3 nucleotides are TGTGCCAGCAGCTTTGAGCTCTATAACTATGGCTACACCTTC.

The chain combines TRBV7-8 with TRBJ2-7; D may be TRBD1 (5 bases). CDR1 is SGHVS, CDR2 FQNEAQ, per germline. Deletions cut 0 bases from V and 7 bases from J, with 13 bases between. This CDR3 region has 14 residues. This CDR3 is CASSLASRAEEQYF. In nucleotides, the CDR3 is TGTGCCAGCAGCTTAGCGAGCAGGGCAGAAGAGCAGTACTTC.

This chain connects TRBV7-2 to TRBJ2-1; weak D call: TRBD2 (6 bases). The V and J ends lost 9 bases and 13 bases respectively, with 22 bases between them. The CDR3 runs 13 residues. The germline V gene has CDR1 SGHTA and CDR2 FQGNSA. CDR3 sequence (DNA): TGTGCCAGAAGCCTTCTGAGGCCGGGAGACCAGTTCTTC. Its protein is CARSLLRPGDQFF.